The rows below give T cell receptor beta chains drawn from one sample of a study of blood T cell repertoires in COVID-19. Clones were sequenced by immunoSEQ multiplex PCR, and TCRdb holds only the in-frame ones, with some missing. The profile covers some 69,000 clones, with 65% to 85% appearing a single time and about 15% taken by the ten largest. The sample consisted of peripheral blood. The receptors here all came from a man aged 60 to 75 with acute or convalescent COVID-19. CDR3s leave out the opening cysteine and the closing phenylalanine or tryptophan.

V gene: TRBV29-1; CDR3 protein: SGEPGQGAADTQY
V gene: TRBV6-6; CDR3 protein: ASRDYPGGGFTEAF
V gene: TRBV11-3; CDR3 protein: ASSLVGRGRNYGYT
V gene: TRBV30; CDR3 protein: AWSALDRGGTEAF
V gene: TRBV5-1; CDR3 protein: ASSLTDRANYGYT
V gene: TRBV7-9; CDR3 protein: ASSLAPGGQYYEQY
V gene: TRBV6-2/TRBV6-3; CDR3 protein: ASSRRGASTDTQY
V gene: TRBV5-4; CDR3 protein: ASSLRDTDYEQY
V gene: TRBV29-1; CDR3 protein: SVAGENYGYT
V gene: TRBV18; CDR3 protein: ASSPIRQGEKLF
V gene: TRBV5-6; CDR3 protein: ASSLKWGQGMNTEAF
V gene: TRBV6-2/TRBV6-3; CDR3 protein: ASSTWEAGNTGELF